This TCR beta chain was found in a study of spatial heterogeneity in lung cancer. Across the whole study: In raw reads, more than eight appearances on average were recorded for each unique TCR and UMI combination.

Study conclusions and caveats: Resection saw ubiquitous expanded tumor TCRs appear in blood more than follow-up did.

V was clipped by 3 bases and J by 7 bases; unmatched bases: 14. Germline assignment: CDR1 MNHEY and CDR2 SMNVEV (reference sequence). This CDR3 is built from 18 residues. Every cDNA TCR molecule received its own unique molecular identifier. TCRdb re-called the 5' RACE reads through MiXCR, storing one row per CDR3 protein. Of roughly 13,000 distinct CDR3 sequences in the sample, 3.5% to 4.5% are singletons; the top ten hold 40% to 50%. Regarding time point: sample taken at primary tumor resection. Unsorted whole RNA from tumor, nontumor lung or frozen PBMC underwent sequencing. Untreated early-stage non-small cell lung cancer patients, fewer than 85 in total, were the donors. This clonotype was counted at least ten times. Its specificity is not known. Since it is a stray read in a library aimed at alpha chains, this beta chain has a size that is not meaningful.

This clonotype was obtained from a male donor with early-stage non-small cell lung cancer. The sequencing used PBMCs, collected at surgery. The chain has TRBV27 and TRBJ1-5; 11 bases line up with TRBD1. Written as DNA, the CDR3 is TGTGCCAGCAGTTTGCGCCAACCCGGGACAGGGGGTGGCCAGCCCCAGCATTTT. It encodes CASSLRQPGTGGGQPQHF.